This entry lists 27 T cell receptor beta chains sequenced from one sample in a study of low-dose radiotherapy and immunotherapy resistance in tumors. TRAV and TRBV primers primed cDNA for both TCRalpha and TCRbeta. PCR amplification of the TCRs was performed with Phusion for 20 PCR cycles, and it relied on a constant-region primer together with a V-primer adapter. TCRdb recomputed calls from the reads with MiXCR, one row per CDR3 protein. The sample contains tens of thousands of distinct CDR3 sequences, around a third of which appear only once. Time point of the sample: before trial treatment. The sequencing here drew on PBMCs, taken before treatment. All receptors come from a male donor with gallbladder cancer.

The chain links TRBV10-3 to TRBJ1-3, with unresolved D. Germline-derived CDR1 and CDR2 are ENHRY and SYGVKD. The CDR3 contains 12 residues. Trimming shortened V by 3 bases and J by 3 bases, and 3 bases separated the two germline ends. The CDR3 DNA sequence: TGTGCCATCAGTGAAGGTGGAAACACCATATATTTT. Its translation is CAISEGGNTIYF.

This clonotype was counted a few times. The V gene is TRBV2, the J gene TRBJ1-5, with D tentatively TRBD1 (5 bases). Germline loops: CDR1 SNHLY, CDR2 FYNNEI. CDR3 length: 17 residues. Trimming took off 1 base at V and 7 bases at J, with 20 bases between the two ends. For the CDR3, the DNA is TGTGCCAGCAGTGAAGGGACCACACCGAGGGGCAGGCAGCCCCAGCATTTT. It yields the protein CASSEGTTPRGRQPQHF. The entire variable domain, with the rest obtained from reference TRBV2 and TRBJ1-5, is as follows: EPEVTQTPSHQVTQMGQEVILRCVPISNHLYFYWYRQILGQKVEFLVSFYNNEISEKSEIFDDQFSVERPDGSNFTLKIRSTKLEDSAMYFCASSEGTTPRGRQPQHFGDGTRLSIL.

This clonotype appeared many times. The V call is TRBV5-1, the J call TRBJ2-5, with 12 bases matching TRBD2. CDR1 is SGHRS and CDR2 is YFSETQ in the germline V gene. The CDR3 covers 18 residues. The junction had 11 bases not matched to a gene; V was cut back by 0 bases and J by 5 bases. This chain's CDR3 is CASSLGRTSGEITETQYF. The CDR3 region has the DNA TGCGCCAGCAGCTTGGGGAGGACTAGCGGGGAGATTACGGAGACCCAGTACTTC.

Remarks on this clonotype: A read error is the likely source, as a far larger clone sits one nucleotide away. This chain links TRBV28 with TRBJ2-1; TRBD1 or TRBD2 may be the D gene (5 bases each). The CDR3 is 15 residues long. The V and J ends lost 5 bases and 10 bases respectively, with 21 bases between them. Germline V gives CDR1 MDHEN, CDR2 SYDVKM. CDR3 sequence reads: CASSLDLRSRDEQFF. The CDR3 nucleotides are TGTGCCAGCAGTCTGGACCTCCGCTCAAGGGACGAGCAGTTCTTC.

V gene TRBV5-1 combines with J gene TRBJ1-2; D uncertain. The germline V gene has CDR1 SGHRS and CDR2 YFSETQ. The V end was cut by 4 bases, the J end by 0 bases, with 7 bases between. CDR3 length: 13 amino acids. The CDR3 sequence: CASSPAANYGYTF. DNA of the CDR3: TGCGCCAGCAGCCCGGCAGCTAACTATGGCTACACCTTC.

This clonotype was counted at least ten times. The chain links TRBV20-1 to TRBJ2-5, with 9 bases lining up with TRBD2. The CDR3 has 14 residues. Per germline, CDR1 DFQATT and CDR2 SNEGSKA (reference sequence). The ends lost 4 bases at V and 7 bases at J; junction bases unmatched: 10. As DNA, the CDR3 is TGCAGTGCTAAAGGCGGGGGGGCCTCGGGGACCCAGTACTTC. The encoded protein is CSAKGGGASGTQYF.

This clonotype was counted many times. CDR3 DNA: TGTGCCAGCAGCGACGCAGGGGAATCTGGAAACACCATATATTTT. Translated, it gives CASSDAGESGNTIYF. V and J are TRBV2 and TRBJ1-3; a weak D match, TRBD1 (6 bases). CDR3 length equals 15 residues. Germline V gene lookup returns CDR1 SNHLY and CDR2 FYNNEI. The ends were cut back, 6 bases at V and 1 base at J, with 13 bases in the middle. The whole variable domain, remainder taken from reference TRBV2 and TRBJ1-3, is EPEVTQTPSHQVTQMGQEVILRCVPISNHLYFYWYRQILGQKVEFLVSFYNNEISEKSEIFDDQFSVERPDGSNFTLKIRSTKLEDSAMYFCASSDAGESGNTIYFGEGSWLTVV.

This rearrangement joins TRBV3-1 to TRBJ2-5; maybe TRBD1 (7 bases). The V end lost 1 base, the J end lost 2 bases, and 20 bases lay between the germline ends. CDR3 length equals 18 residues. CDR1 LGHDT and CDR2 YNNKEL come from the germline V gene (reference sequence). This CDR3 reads CASSQAPGQGGAQETQYF. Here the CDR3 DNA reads TGTGCCAGCAGCCAAGCCCCCGGCCAGGGGGGTGCGCAAGAGACCCAGTACTTC.

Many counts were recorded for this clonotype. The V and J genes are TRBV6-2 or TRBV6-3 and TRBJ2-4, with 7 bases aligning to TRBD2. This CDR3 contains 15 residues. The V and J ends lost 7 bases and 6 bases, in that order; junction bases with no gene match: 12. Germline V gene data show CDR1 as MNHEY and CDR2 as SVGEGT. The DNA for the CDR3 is TGTGCCAGCACCCCGGGGAGGGGTGCCCTAAACATTCAGTACTTC. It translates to CASTPGRGALNIQYF.

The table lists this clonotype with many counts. This chain's CDR3 is CASSRTKEWGYTF. The CDR3 coding sequence is TGCGCCAGCAGCCGAACAAAGGAATGGGGCTACACCTTC. The chain is built from TRBV4-1 and TRBJ1-2; D not certain. The CDR3 sequence is 13 residues long. In germline, CDR1 is MGHRA, CDR2 YSYEKL. V lost 4 bases and J lost 8, with 14 bases in between.

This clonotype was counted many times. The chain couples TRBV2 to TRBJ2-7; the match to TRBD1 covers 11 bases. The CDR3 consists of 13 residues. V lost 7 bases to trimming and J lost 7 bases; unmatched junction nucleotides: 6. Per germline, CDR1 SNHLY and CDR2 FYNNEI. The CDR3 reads CASTGQGASEQYF. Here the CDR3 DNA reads TGTGCCAGCACCGGACAGGGGGCTTCTGAGCAGTACTTC.

The CDR3 nucleotides read TGCGCCAGCAGTGCCCCGGAGCGGGGGGGAGCCTACGAGCAGTACTTC. The encoded protein is CASSAPERGGAYEQYF. The J gene is TRBJ2-7, the V gene TRBV10-1; 10 positions match TRBD2. The CDR3 has 16 residues. Unmatched junction bases numbered 8, after V lost 4 bases and J lost 2 bases. The germline V gene encodes CDR1 WNHNN and CDR2 SYGVQD (reference sequence).

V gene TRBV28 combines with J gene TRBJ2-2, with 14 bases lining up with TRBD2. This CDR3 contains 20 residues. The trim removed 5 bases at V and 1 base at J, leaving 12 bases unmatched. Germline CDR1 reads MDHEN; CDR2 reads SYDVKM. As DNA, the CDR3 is TGTGCCAGCAGTCCAGGACTAGCGGGGGGAACCGTTAGGAACACCGGGGAGCTGTTTTTT. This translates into CASSPGLAGGTVRNTGELFF.

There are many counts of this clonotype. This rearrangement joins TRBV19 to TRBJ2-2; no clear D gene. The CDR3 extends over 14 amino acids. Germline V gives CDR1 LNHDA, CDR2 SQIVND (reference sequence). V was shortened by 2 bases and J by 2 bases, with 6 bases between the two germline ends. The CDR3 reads CASSITGNTGELFF. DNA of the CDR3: TGTGCCAGTAGTATAACGGGCAACACCGGGGAGCTGTTTTTT. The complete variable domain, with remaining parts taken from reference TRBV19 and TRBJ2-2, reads DGGITQSPKYLFRKEGQNVTLSCEQNLNHDAMYWYRQDPGQGLRLIYYSQIVNDFQKGDIAEGYSVSREKKESFPLTVTSAQKNPTAFYLCASSITGNTGELFFGEGSRLTVL.

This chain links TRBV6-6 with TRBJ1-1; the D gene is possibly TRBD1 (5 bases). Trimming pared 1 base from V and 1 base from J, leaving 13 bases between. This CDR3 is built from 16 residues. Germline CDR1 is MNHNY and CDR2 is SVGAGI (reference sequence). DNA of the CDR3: TGTGCCAGCAGTTACTTATCCCCGGGACGGAACACTGAAGCTTTCTTT. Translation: CASSYLSPGRNTEAFF.

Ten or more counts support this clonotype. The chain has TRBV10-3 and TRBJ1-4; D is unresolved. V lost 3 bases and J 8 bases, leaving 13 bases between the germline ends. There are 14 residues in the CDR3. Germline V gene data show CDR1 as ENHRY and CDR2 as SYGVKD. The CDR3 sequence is CAISDLGPREKLFF. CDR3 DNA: TGTGCCATCAGTGACCTAGGACCTAGGGAAAAACTGTTTTTT.

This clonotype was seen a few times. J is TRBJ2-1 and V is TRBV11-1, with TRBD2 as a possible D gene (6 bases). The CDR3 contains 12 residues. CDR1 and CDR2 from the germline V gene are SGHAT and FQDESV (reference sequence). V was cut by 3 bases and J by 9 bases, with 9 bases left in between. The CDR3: CASSFQLAEQFF. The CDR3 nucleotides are TGTGCCAGCAGCTTTCAACTAGCTGAGCAGTTCTTC.

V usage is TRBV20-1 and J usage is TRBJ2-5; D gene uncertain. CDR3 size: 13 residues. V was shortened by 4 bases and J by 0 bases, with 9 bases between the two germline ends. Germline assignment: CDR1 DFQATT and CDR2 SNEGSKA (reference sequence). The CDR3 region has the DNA TGCAGTGCTAAACGGACGTACCAAGAGACCCAGTACTTC. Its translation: CSAKRTYQETQYF.

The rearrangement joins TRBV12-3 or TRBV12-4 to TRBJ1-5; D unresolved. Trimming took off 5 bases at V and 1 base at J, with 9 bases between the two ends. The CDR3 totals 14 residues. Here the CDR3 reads CASSGAKSNQPQHF. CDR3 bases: TGTGCCAGCAGTGGAGCAAAAAGCAATCAGCCCCAGCATTTT.

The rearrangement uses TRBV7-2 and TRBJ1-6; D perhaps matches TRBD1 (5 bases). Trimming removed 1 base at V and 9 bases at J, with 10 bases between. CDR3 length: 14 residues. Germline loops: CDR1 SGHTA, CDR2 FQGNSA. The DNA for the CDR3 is TGTGCCAGCAGCTTAGGCACCAGGGTTTCACCCCTCCACTTT. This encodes CASSLGTRVSPLHF.

The CDR3 DNA sequence: TGCGCCAGCAGCTTTAGTGAGAGGGATACGCAGTATTTT. It specifies CASSFSERDTQYF. The rearrangement uses TRBV5-1 and TRBJ2-3; D not resolved. Germline values: CDR1 SGHRS, CDR2 YFSETQ. Trimming took 2 bases from V and 6 from J, leaving 10 bases between them. The CDR3 is 13 residues long.

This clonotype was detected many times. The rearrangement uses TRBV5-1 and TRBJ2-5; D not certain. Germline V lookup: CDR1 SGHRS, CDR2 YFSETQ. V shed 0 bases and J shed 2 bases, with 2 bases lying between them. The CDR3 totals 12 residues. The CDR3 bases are TGCGCCAGCAGCTTGGTACAAGAGACCCAGTACTTC. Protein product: CASSLVQETQYF.

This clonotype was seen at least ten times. CDR3 DNA: TGTGCCAGCTCACCGGTGGATGTTAATTCACCCCTCCACTTT. As protein: CASSPVDVNSPLHF. The gene calls are TRBV18 and TRBJ1-6; D is undetermined. Per the germline V gene, CDR1 is KGHSH and CDR2 is LQKENI. The CDR3 consists of 14 residues. The ends were cut back, 3 bases at V and 6 bases at J, with 9 bases in the middle.

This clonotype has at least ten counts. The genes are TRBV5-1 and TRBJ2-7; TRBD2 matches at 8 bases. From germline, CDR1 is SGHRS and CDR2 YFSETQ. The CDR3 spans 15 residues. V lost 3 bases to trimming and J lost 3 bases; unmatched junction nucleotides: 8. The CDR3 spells CASSSSAGVSYEQYF. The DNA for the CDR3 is TGCGCCAGCAGCTCCTCAGCGGGAGTGAGCTACGAGCAGTACTTC. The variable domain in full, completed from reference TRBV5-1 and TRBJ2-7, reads KAGVTQTPRYLIKTRGQQVTLSCSPISGHRSVSWYQQTPGQGLQFLFEYFSETQRNKGNFPGRFSGRQFSNSRSEMNVSTLELGDSALYLCASSSSAGVSYEQYFGPGTRLTVT.

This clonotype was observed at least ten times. This chain's CDR3 is CASEGQGTYNEQFF. CDR3 DNA sequence: TGCGCCAGCGAAGGACAGGGTACCTACAATGAGCAGTTCTTC. This chain links TRBV5-1 with TRBJ2-1, with TRBD1 matching 8 bases. Trimming cost V 7 bases and J 2 bases; bases outside gene matches: 5. Germline CDR1 SGHRS, CDR2 YFSETQ. This CDR3 spans 14 amino acids.

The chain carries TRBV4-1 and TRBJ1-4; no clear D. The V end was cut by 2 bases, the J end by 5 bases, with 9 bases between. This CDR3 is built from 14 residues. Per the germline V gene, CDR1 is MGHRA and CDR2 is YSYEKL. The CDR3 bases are TGCGCCAGCAGCCAATGGGTCGCGAATGAAAAACTGTTTTTT. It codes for CASSQWVANEKLFF.

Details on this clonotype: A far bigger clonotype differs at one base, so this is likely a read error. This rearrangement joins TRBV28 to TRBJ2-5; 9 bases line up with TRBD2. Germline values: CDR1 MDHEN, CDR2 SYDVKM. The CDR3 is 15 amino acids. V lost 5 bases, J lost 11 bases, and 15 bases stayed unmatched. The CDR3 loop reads CASSAGLAINNEQYF. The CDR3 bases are TGTGCCAGCAGTGCCGGACTAGCGATAAACAATGAGCAGTACTTC.